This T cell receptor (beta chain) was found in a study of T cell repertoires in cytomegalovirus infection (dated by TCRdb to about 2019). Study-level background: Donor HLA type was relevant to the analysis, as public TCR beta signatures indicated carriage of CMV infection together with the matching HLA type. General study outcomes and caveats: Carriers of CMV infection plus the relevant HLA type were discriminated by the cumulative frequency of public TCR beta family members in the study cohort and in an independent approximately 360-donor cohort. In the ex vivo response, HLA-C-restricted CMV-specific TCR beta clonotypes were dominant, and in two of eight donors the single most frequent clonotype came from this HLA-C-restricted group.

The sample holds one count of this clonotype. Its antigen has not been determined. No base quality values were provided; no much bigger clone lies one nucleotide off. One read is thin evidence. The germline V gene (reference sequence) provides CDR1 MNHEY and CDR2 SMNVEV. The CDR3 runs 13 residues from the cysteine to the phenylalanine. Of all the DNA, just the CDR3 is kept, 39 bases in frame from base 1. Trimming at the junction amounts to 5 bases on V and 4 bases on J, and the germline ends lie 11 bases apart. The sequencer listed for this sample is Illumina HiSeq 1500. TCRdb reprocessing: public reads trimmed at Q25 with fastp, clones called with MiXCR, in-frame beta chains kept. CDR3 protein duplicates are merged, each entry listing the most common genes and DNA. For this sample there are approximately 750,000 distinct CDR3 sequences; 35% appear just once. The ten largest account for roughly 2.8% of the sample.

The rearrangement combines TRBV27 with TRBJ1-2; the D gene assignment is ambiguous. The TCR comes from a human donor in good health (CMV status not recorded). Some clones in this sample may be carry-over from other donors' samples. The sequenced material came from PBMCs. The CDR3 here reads CASSLCLPYGYTF. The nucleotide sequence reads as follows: TGTGCCAGCAGTCTGTGTCTGCCCTATGGCTACACCTTC.